This T cell receptor (beta chain) originates from a study of T cell repertoires in cytomegalovirus infection (dated by TCRdb to between 2018 and 2021). For the study in its entirety: The HLA type of each donor mattered for the analysis, because public TCR beta signatures pointed to carriage of CMV infection along with the matching HLA type.

A note on this clonotype: The antigen it recognizes is unknown. No much larger clone exists at a distance of one base, and base qualities are not known.

The sequencer was an Illumina HiSeq 1500. Clones were called with MiXCR by TCRdb after fastp trimmed the public reads at Q25, and only in-frame beta chains were retained. For every CDR3 protein sequence, its rows merge into one entry that carries the most common genes and DNA. The sample yields about 160,000 distinct CDR3 sequences; 15% to 20% were counted once. The ten most abundant clones make up 15% to 20% of the sample. Via the germline V gene, CDR1 is SGHTA and CDR2 FQGNSA. V and J are truncated by 5 bases and 4 bases respectively, leaving an intervening sequence of 8 bases. The cysteine opens and the phenylalanine closes a CDR3 of 12 amino acids. The kept DNA is CDR3 alone, 36 bases in frame from the first base. The investigation overall reported the following: The ex vivo response was dominated by HLA-C-restricted CMV-specific TCR beta clonotypes, and the single most frequent clonotype in two of eight donors was supplied by these HLA-C-restricted clonotypes. Cumulative frequency of public TCR beta family members discriminated carriers of CMV infection plus the relevant HLA type in this cohort and an independent approximately 400-donor cohort.

The sequence links TRBV7-2 to TRBJ1-1; 6 matching bases give a weak D call of TRBD1. This TCR came from a human donor in good health (CMV status not recorded). Some clones in this sample may be carry-over from other donors' samples. Sequenced material: CD8+ T cells from PBMCs. The CDR3 here reads CASSEGVTEAFF. The nucleotide sequence reads as follows: TGTGCCAGCAGCGAGGGGGTCACTGAAGCTTTCTTT. Joined to the reference TRBV7-2 and TRBJ1-1 proteins, this CDR3 gives the full variable domain: GAGVSQSPSNKVTEKGKDVELRCDPISGHTALYWYRQSLGQGLEFLIYFQGNSAPDKSGLPSDRFSAERTGGSVSTLTIQRTQQEDSAVYLCASSEGVTEAFFGQGTRLTVV.